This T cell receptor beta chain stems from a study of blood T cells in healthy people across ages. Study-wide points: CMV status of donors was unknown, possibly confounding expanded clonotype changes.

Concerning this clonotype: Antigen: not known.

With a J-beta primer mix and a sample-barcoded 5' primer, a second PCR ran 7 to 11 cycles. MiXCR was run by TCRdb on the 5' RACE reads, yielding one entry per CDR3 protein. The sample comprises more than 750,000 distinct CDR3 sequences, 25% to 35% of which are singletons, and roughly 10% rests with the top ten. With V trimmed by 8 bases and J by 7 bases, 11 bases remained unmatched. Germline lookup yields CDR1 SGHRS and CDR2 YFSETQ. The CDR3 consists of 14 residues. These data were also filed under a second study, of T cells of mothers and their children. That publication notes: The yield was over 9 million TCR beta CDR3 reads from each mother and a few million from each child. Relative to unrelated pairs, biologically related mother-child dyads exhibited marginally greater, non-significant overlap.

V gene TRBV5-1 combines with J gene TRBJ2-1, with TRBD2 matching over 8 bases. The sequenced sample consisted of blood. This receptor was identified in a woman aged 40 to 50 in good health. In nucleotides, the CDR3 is TGCGCCAGTCGGGGGACTAGTCGGGCTAATGAGCAGTTCTTC. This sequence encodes CASRGTSRANEQFF.